This TCR beta chain was found in a study of blood T cell repertoires in COVID-19. Source study methods: Estimated nucleated cell counts came from reference gene primer amplification. TCRdb's table, derived via immunoSEQ multiplex PCR, lists solely in-frame clones and lacks some. V and J calls and clone size are copied from that table; D and trimming were computed from the DNA. Of more than 100,000 clones listed, around 85% are singletons. The CDR3 has 12 amino acids. The V end was cut by 11 bases, the J end by 0 bases, with 11 bases between. Germline lookup yields CDR1 MNHEY and CDR2 SVGAGI. Sequenced input: peripheral blood. The sequence was collected from a woman aged 50 to 60 with acute or convalescent COVID-19. The gene calls are TRBV6-5 and TRBJ2-7; tentatively, D is TRBD2 (6 bases). CDR3 in DNA: TGTGCCGCGGCGGACTACTCCTACGAGCAGTACTTC. Translation gives CAAADYSYEQYF.